One and the same sample provided the 14 T cell receptor beta chains below, sequenced in a study of cytomegalovirus exposure and HLA in healthy donors. The PCR contained 60 Vbeta and 13 Jbeta primers. Libraries were prepared by immunoSEQ multiplex PCR; TCRdb keeps only in-frame clonotypes and omits some of them. In the table there are approximately 150,000 clones, 70% to 80% of which are singletons. The sequenced sample was PBMCs. These receptors all stem from a man younger than 35 in good health and CMV-seropositive.

V is TRBV5-4 and J is TRBJ2-7; the match to TRBD2 covers 13 bases. The CDR3 consists of 15 residues. V was pared by 4 bases and J by 2 bases, with 3 bases of the junction left unmatched. Per the germline V gene, CDR1 is SGHNT and CDR2 is YYREEE (reference sequence). CDR3 nucleotide sequence: TGTGCCAGCAGCCCGGGACTAGCGGGGACCTACGAGCAGTACTTC. Translation: CASSPGLAGTYEQYF.

This chain connects TRBV4-1 to TRBJ2-3; 8 bases are a match to TRBD2. CDR3 length equals 18 residues. The J segment lost 5 bases and the V segment lost 2 bases, leaving 15 bases of the junction unmatched. Germline V gives CDR1 MGHRA, CDR2 YSYEKL. The CDR3 region is CASSQSGLAGGGVDTQYF. The CDR3 nucleotides are TGCGCCAGCAGCCAAAGTGGTCTAGCGGGCGGAGGTGTAGATACGCAGTATTTT.

This chain joins TRBV27 and TRBJ2-5; weak D call: TRBD2 (6 bases). V lost 5 bases to trimming and J lost 0 bases, with 7 bases between them. Germline V gene data show CDR1 as MNHEY and CDR2 as SMNVEV (reference sequence). This CDR3 comprises 13 residues. CDR3: CASSRGNQETQYF. In nucleotides, the CDR3 is TGTGCCAGCAGTCGGGGGAACCAAGAGACCCAGTACTTC.

The chain is built from TRBV10-1 and TRBJ2-3, with a weak D call TRBD2 (6 bases). V dropped 3 bases and J dropped 6 bases, with 19 bases sitting between them. CDR3 size: 16 residues. CDR1 is WNHNN and CDR2 is SYGVQD in the germline V gene (reference sequence). The CDR3 DNA reads TGCGCCAGCAGTGACCCCGGGAGCCCCTTTATGGATACGCAGTATTTT. Amino acids: CASSDPGSPFMDTQYF.

V gene TRBV30 combines with J gene TRBJ2-5; no clear D gene. CDR1 is GTSNPN and CDR2 is SVGIG in the germline V gene (reference sequence). The V and J ends lost 2 bases and 5 bases respectively, with 6 bases between them. This CDR3 spans 11 amino acids. The CDR3 is CAWSSLETQYF. CDR3 nucleotides: TGTGCCTGGAGTTCCCTGGAGACCCAGTACTTC.

This sequence joins TRBV7-9 and TRBJ2-1; 7 positions agree with TRBD2. There are 14 residues in the CDR3. Per the germline V gene, CDR1 is SEHNR and CDR2 is FQNEAQ (reference sequence). J gave up 7 bases and V 0 bases, and 3 bases lay outside the gene matches. The CDR3 DNA sequence: TGTGCCAGCAGCTTAGCGGGGGGGGAGAATGAGCAGTTCTTC. It codes for CASSLAGGENEQFF.

The rearrangement joins TRBV30 to TRBJ1-2, with 9 positions matching TRBD1. The CDR3 totals 13 residues. With V trimmed by 1 base and J by 8 bases, 5 bases remained unmatched. Germline assignment: CDR1 GTSNPN and CDR2 SVGIG (reference sequence). CDR3 residues: CAWSEQGARGYTF. The CDR3 DNA follows: TGTGCCTGGAGTGAACAGGGGGCGCGGGGCTACACCTTC. Supplemented by reference TRBV30 and TRBJ1-2, the full variable domain reads SQTIHQWPATLVQPVGSPLSLECTVEGTSNPNLYWYRQAAGRGLQLLFYSVGIGQISSEVPQNLSASRPQDRQFILSSKKLLLSDSGFYLCAWSEQGARGYTFGSGTRLTVV.

The chain has TRBV25-1 and TRBJ2-1; D uncertain. The CDR3 sequence is 12 residues long. The germline V and J ends were trimmed by 5 bases and 7 bases, with 9 bases remaining between them. Germline V gene lookup returns CDR1 MGHDK and CDR2 SYGVNS. In DNA form, the CDR3 reads TGTGCCAGCAGTTTCTCGTATAATGAGCAGTTCTTC. Protein: CASSFSYNEQFF.

On this clone: The CDR3 does not end in the conserved phenylalanine or tryptophan, so this is likely a read error. Because the CDR3's place on the DNA is in doubt, the DNA is left out and the CDR3 is given as listed by TCRdb. J is TRBJ1-2 and V is TRBV30. Counting both end residues, the CDR3 totals 11 amino acids. CDR1 GTSNPN and CDR2 SVGIG come from the germline V gene (reference sequence). CDR3: CAWSVGGRKVL.

This rearrangement joins TRBV6-5 to TRBJ1-1; tentatively, D is TRBD1 (5 bases). CDR3 size: 13 residues. The germline gives CDR1 MNHEY, CDR2 SVGAGI. Trimming removed 7 bases at V and 6 bases at J, with 15 bases between. CDR3 region: CASTRTGVPEAFF. The DNA for the CDR3 is TGTGCCAGCACCCGCACGGGGGTCCCTGAAGCTTTCTTT.

The chain carries TRBV18 and TRBJ1-2; 7 bases line up with TRBD1. V trimming: 4 bases; J trimming: 2 bases; junction bases outside the gene matches: 28. This CDR3 region has 22 residues. CDR1 is KGHSH, CDR2 LQKENI, per germline. CDR3 nucleotide sequence: TGTGCCAGCTCACTTAGCCCTTTTGGCTACCCGGCCGGACAGGACCTAAACTATGGCTACACCTTC. The encoded protein is CASSLSPFGYPAGQDLNYGYTF.

CDR3 sequence: CASSLIGGAHTQYF. In DNA form, the CDR3 reads TGTGCCAGCAGCTTGATTGGGGGGGCGCATACGCAGTATTTT. The chain is built from TRBV5-4 and TRBJ2-3; weak D call: TRBD2 (7 bases). CDR3 length equals 14 residues. Per the germline V gene, CDR1 is SGHNT and CDR2 is YYREEE (reference sequence). The germline V and J ends were trimmed by 1 base and 7 bases, with 13 bases remaining between them.

In its sample, this clone was seen a few times. The chain is built from TRBV19 and TRBJ1-5; D may be TRBD1 (6 bases). CDR1 LNHDA and CDR2 SQIVND come from the germline V gene (reference sequence). With 6 bases removed from V and 0 bases from J, the gap between germline ends came to 12 bases. This CDR3 contains 15 residues. CDR3 residues: CASRTDRFSNQPQHF. CDR3 coding DNA: TGTGCCAGTAGGACCGACAGGTTTAGCAATCAGCCCCAGCATTTT.

V and J are TRBV19 and TRBJ2-1; maybe TRBD2 (7 bases). Trimming shortened V by 4 bases and J by 4 bases, and 11 bases separated the two germline ends. The CDR3 loop spans 14 amino acids. Germline CDR1 LNHDA, CDR2 SQIVND (reference sequence). The CDR3 loop is CASSSGGGYNEQFF. CDR3 DNA: TGTGCCAGTAGTAGCGGGGGCGGATACAATGAGCAGTTCTTC. Variable domain in full (rest from reference TRBV19 and TRBJ2-1): DGGITQSPKYLFRKEGQNVTLSCEQNLNHDAMYWYRQDPGQGLRLIYYSQIVNDFQKGDIAEGYSVSREKKESFPLTVTSAQKNPTAFYLCASSSGGGYNEQFFGPGTRLTVL.